The T cell receptor beta chain described here comes from a study of blood T cell repertoires in COVID-19 (dated by TCRdb to about 2020). Looking at the study overall: The collaborator samples originated in the United States, Italy and Spain and spanned the acute and convalescent phases of COVID-19. The prospective study material was composed of cDNA or gDNA derived from T cells, B-cell-depleted T cells, or PBMCs. The dataset comprised deeply sampled blood TCRbeta repertoires from subjects exposed to, actively infected with, or recovered from COVID-19. The repertoires were made available in a free public database intended to serve as a resource for research on the immune response to SARS-CoV-2. The samples were drawn from two sources: the first 160 participants of the ongoing ImmuneRACE study, and fewer than 1,500 subjects contributed by 6 global collaborators. Nearly every sample came with metadata listing a de-identified subject ID, COVID-19 status, age in years and sex. Where available, HLA class I and class II types were taken from metadata supplied by the sample provider and were not determined by assay-based typing. Study-level results and caveats: Clinical and demographic metadata were provided uncurated, with the amount varying by source and participant.

Trimming leaves V shorter by 0 bases and J shorter by 1 base, with the junction holding 3 bases beyond the gene matches. Reading from cysteine to phenylalanine, the CDR3 counts 16 amino acids. Solely the CDR3 DNA is kept, with 48 bases framed from the first base. The germline V gene provides CDR1 SGHRS and CDR2 YFSETQ. Whole blood was collected in K2EDTA tubes by collaborating institutions according to the institutions' own protocols. Collaborator samples were shipped for TCRbeta analysis as frozen whole blood, isolated PBMCs, or DNA extracted from either sample type. A word on this clone: Its antigen remains undetermined. Per-base quality was not reported, and no clone a single base away is much larger than it.

TCRbeta CDR3 regions were amplified from genomic DNA using the immunoSEQ Assay, a bias-controlled multiplex PCR. For the original study's pipeline: Within the assay, amplification of reference gene primers was used to estimate how many nucleated cells each sample contained. To quantify the absolute abundance of each unique TCRbeta CDR3 rearrangement, sequence reads were collapsed and filtered. For each sample, productive Simpson clonality was calculated as the square root of Simpson's diversity index over productive rearrangements. Entries here come from immuneACCESS through TCRdb and include only in-frame sequences with V and J called. Some clones fail to appear in such tables; in the studies checked, an unresolved V gene covers under half of the shortfall, and the cause of the remainder is unknown. Clonal size and the V and J genes are those of that table, whereas D and trimming came from the DNA. This sample gives 100,000 or so clones in total; roughly 92% of them show up just once. Around 5.7% of the sample rests with the top ten.

Source material: peripheral blood. This TCR came from a man in his 70s with acute or convalescent COVID-19. The V and J segments used are TRBV5-1 and TRBJ2-1; TRBD2 fits 8 bases in the junction. The sequenced DNA: TGCGCCAGCAGCTTGGCGACTAGCGTGTCCTACAATGAGCAGTTCTTC. Translated, this is CASSLATSVSYNEQFF.